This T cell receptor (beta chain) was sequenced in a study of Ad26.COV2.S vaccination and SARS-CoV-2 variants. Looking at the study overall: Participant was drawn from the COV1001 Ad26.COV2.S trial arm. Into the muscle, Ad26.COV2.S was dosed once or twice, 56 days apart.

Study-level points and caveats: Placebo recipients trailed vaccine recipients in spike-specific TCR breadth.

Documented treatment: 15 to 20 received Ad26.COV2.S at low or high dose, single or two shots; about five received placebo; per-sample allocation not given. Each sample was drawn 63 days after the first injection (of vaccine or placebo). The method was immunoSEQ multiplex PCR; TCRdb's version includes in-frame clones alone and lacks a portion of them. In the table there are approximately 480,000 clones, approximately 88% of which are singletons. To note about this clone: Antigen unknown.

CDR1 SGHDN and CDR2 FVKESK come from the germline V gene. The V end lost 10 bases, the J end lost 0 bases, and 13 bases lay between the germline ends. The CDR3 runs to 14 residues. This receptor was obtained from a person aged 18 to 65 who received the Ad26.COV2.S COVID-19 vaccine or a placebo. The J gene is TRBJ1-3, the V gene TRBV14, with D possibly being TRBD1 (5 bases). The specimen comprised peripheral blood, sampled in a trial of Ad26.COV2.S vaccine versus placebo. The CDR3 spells CATAGLHSGNTIYF. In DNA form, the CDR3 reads TGTGCCACCGCGGGACTGCACTCTGGAAACACCATATATTTT. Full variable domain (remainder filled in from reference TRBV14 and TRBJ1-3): EAGVTQFPSHSVIEKGQTVTLRCDPISGHDNLYWYRRVMGKEIKFLLHFVKESKQDESGMPNNRFLAERTGGTYSTLKVQPAELEDSGVYFCATAGLHSGNTIYFGEGSWLTVV.